This T cell receptor (beta chain) emerged from a study of blood T cell repertoires in COVID-19. The V and J ends lost 4 bases and 5 bases, in that order; junction bases with no gene match: 5. The CDR3 sequence is 14 residues long. CDR1 and CDR2 from the germline V gene are MNHNY and SVGAGI (reference sequence). In the source study's methods: Using reference gene primer amplification, nucleated cell counts were estimated. The data were produced by immunoSEQ multiplex PCR, yet TCRdb's version contains in-frame clones alone and is incomplete. That table gives V, J and clone size, and the DNA gave D and trimming. The profile shows hundreds of thousands of clones, around 87% of them singletons.

The TCR comes from a woman in her twenties or thirties who had recovered from COVID-19. Sequenced: peripheral blood. The chain uses TRBV6-6 and TRBJ1-2; the match to TRBD1 covers 9 bases. For the CDR3, the DNA is TGTGCCAGCAGTTCGATACAGGGGGCGTATGGCTACACCTTC. Protein product: CASSSIQGAYGYTF.